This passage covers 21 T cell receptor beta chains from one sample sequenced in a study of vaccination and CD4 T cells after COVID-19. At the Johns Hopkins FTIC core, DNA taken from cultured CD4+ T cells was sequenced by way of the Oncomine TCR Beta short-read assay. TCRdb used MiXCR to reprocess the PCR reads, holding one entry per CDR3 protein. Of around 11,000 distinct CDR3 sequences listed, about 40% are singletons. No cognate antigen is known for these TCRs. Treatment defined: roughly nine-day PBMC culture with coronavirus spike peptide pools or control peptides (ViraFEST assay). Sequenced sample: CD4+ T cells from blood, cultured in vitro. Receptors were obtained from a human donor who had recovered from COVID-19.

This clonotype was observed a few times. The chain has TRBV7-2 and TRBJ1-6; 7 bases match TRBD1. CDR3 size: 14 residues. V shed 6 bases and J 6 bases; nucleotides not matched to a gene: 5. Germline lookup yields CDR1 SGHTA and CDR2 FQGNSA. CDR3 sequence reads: CASSRDSINSPLHF. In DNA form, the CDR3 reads TGTGCCAGCAGTAGGGACAGTATTAATTCACCCCTCCACTTT.

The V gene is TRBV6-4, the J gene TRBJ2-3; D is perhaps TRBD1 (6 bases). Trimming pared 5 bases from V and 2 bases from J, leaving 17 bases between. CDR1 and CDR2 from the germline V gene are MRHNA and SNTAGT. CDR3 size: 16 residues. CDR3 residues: CASSQTTGRHTDTQYF. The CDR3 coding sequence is TGTGCCAGCAGTCAAACGACAGGCCGCCACACAGATACGCAGTATTTT.

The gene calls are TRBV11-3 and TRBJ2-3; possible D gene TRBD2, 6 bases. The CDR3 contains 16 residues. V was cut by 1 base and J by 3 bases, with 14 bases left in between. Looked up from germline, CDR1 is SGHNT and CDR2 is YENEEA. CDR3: CASSLGTRGPTDTQYF. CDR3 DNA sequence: TGTGCCAGCAGCTTAGGTACGCGGGGCCCGACAGATACGCAGTATTTT.

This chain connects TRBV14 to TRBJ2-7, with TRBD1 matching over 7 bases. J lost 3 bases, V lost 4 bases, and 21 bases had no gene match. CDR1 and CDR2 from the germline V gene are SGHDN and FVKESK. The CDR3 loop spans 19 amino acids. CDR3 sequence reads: CASSRETGTTTKVGYEQYF. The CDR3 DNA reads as TGTGCCAGCAGCCGAGAGACAGGGACGACAACCAAGGTGGGCTACGAGCAGTACTTC.

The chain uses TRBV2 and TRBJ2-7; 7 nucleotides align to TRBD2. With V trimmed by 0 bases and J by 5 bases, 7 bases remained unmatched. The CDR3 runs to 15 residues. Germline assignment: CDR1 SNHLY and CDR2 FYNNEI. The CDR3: CASSEARGYGNEQYF. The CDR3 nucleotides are TGTGCCAGCAGTGAAGCGCGGGGGTATGGGAACGAGCAGTACTTC.

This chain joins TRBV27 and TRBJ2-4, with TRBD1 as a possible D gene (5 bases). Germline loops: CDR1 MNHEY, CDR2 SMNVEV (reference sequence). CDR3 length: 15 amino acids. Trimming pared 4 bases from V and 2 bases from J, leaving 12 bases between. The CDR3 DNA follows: TGTGCCAGCAGTTATCCAGGGATGACCAAAAACATTCAGTACTTC. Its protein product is CASSYPGMTKNIQYF.

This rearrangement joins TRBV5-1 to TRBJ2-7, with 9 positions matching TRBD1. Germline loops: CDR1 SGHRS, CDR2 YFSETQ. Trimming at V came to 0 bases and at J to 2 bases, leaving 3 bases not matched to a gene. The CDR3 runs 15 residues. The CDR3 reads CASSLGGTGTYEQYF. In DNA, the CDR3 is TGCGCCAGCAGCTTGGGGGGGACAGGGACCTACGAGCAGTACTTC.

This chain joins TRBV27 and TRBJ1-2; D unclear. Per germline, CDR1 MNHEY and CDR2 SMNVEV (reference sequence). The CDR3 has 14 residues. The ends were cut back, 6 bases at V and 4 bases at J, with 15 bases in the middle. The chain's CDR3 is CASSSPQSSYGYTF. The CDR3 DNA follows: TGTGCCAGCAGCTCCCCCCAGTCATCCTATGGCTACACCTTC.

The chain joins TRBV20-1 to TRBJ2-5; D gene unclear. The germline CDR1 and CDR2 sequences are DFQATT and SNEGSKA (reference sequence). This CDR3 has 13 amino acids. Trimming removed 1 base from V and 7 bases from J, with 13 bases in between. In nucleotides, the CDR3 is TGCAGTGCTAGAGTCCAAACGGGCCGGACCCAGTACTTC. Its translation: CSARVQTGRTQYF.

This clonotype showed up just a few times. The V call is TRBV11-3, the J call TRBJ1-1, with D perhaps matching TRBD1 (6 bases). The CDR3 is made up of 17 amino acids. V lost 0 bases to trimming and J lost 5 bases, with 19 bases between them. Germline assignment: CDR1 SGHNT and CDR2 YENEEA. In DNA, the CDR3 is TGTGCCAGCAGCTTAGATATCCTTTTGGGGGCGGGTACTGAAGCTTTCTTT. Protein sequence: CASSLDILLGAGTEAFF.

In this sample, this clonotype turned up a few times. The CDR3 nucleotides are TGCAGTGCTAGAGATCCATCGGGGGGCGGCAATCAGCCCCAGCATTTT. Translating it yields CSARDPSGGGNQPQHF. The chain recombines TRBV20-1 with TRBJ1-5, with a possible D match to TRBD1 (6 bases). There are 16 residues in the CDR3. Germline assignment: CDR1 DFQATT and CDR2 SNEGSKA (reference sequence). V lost 0 bases, J lost 2 bases, and 14 bases lay in between.

CDR3 bases: TGCGCCAGCAGCATCGGACTAGCGGGAGGGCAAGAGACCCAGTACTTC. Protein product: CASSIGLAGGQETQYF. V is TRBV4-1 and J is TRBJ2-5, with 15 positions matching TRBD2. The CDR3 loop spans 16 amino acids. From germline, CDR1 is MGHRA and CDR2 YSYEKL. Trimming cost V 5 bases and J 2 bases; bases outside gene matches: 3.

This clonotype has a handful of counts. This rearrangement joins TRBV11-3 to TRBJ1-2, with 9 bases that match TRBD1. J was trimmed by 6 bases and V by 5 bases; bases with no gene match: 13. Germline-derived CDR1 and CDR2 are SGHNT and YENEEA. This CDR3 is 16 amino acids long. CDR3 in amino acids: CASSARPGQGDNGYTF. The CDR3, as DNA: TGTGCCAGCAGCGCCCGGCCGGGACAGGGTGATAATGGCTACACCTTC.

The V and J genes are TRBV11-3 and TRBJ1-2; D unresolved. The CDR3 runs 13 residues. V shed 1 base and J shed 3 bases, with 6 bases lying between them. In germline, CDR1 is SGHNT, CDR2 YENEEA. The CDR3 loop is CASSLGYDYGYTF. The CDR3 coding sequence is TGTGCCAGCAGCTTAGGGTACGACTATGGCTACACCTTC.

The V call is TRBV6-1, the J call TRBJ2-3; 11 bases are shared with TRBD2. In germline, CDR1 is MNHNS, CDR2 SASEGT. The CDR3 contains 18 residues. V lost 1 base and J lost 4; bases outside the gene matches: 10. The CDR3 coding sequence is TGTGCCAGCAGTGAAGTTTTAGGACTAGCGGGTGCTGCAGATACGCAGTATTTT. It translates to CASSEVLGLAGAADTQYF.

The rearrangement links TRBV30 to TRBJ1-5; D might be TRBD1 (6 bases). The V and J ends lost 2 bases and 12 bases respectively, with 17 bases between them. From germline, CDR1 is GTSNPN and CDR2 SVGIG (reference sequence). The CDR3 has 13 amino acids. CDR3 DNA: TGTGCCTGGAGTTACAGTCCCCAGGGGTTCCAGCATTTT. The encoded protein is CAWSYSPQGFQHF.

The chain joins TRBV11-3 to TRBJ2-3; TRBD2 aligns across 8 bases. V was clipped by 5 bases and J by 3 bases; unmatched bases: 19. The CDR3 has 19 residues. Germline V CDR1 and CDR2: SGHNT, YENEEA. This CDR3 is CASSVGVPLTSGLTDTQYF. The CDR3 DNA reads TGTGCCAGCAGCGTTGGGGTCCCCTTAACTAGCGGACTTACAGATACGCAGTATTTT.

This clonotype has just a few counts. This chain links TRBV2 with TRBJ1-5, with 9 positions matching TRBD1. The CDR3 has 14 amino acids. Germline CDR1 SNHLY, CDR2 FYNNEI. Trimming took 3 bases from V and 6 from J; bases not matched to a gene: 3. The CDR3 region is CASSEGTGIQPQHF. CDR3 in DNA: TGTGCCAGCAGTGAGGGGACAGGGATTCAGCCCCAGCATTTT.

Here the CDR3 DNA reads TGTGCCAGCAGTCCCCCGGCGGACACCGGGGAGCTGTTTTTT. The encoded protein is CASSPPADTGELFF. The chain couples TRBV25-1 to TRBJ2-2; D remains unclear. Trimming removed 5 bases from V and 3 bases from J, with 10 bases in between. The CDR3 is 14 residues long. Germline V gene sequence: CDR1 MGHDK, CDR2 SYGVNS.

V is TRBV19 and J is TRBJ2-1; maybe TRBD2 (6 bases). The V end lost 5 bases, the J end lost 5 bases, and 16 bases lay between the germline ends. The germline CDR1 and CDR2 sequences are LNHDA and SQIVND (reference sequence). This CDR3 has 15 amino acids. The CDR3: CASSPLGGGHNEQFF. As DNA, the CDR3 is TGTGCCAGTAGTCCCCTGGGGGGAGGTCACAATGAGCAGTTCTTC.

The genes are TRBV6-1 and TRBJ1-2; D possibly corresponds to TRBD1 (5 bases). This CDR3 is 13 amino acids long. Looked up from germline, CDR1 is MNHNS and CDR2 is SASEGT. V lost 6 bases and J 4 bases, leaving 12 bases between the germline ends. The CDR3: CASSQGTFYGYTF. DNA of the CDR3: TGTGCCAGCAGCCAAGGGACCTTCTATGGCTACACCTTC.